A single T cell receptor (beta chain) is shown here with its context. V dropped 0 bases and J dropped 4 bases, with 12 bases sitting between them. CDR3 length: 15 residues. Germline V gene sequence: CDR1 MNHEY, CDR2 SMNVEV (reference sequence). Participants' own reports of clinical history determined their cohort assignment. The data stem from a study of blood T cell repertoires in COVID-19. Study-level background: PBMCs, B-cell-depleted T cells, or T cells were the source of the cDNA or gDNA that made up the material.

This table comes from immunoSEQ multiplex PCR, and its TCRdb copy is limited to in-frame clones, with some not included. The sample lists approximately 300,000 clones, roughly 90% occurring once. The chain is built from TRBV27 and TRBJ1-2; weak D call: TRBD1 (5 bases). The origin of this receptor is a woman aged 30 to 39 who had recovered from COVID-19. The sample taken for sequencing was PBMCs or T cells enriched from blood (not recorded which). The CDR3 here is CASSLSAADTYGYTF. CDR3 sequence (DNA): TGTGCCAGCAGTTTATCGGCGGCGGACACCTATGGCTACACCTTC.